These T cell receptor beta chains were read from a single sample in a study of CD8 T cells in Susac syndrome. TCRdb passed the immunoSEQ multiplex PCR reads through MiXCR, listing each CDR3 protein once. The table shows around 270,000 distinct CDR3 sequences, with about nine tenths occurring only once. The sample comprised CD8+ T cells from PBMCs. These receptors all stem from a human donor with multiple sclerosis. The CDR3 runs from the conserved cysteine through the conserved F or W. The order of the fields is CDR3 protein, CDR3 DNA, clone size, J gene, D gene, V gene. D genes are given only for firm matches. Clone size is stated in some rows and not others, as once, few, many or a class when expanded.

CDR3 protein: CSVEVEFPGELFF; CDR3 DNA: TGCAGCGTTGAAGTAGAATTCCCCGGGGAGCTGTTTTTT; clone size: .; J gene: TRBJ2-2; D gene: .; V gene: TRBV29-1
CDR3 protein: CASSFAQGEYNEQFF; CDR3 DNA: TGTGCCAGCAGCTTCGCTCAGGGGGAATACAATGAGCAGTTCTTC; clone size: .; J gene: TRBJ2-1; D gene: TRBD1; V gene: TRBV7-9
CDR3 protein: CASSYPRVGGELFF; CDR3 DNA: TGTGCCAGCAGTTACCCCAGGGTCGGCGGGGAGCTGTTTTTT; clone size: .; J gene: TRBJ2-2; D gene: .; V gene: TRBV6-5
CDR3 protein: CASSSYSKSEQYF; CDR3 DNA: TGTGCCAGCAGTTCCTACAGCAAATCGGAGCAGTACTTC; clone size: .; J gene: TRBJ2-7; D gene: .; V gene: TRBV27
CDR3 protein: CASSHSTEGTGELFF; CDR3 DNA: TGCGCCAGCAGCCATTCGACGGAGGGGACCGGGGAGCTGTTTTTT; clone size: .; J gene: TRBJ2-2; D gene: .; V gene: TRBV4-3
CDR3 protein: CASSQEPSGTASYEQYF; CDR3 DNA: TGCGCCAGCAGCCAAGAACCTAGCGGGACAGCATCCTACGAGCAGTACTTC; clone size: .; J gene: TRBJ2-7; D gene: TRBD2; V gene: TRBV4-3
CDR3 protein: CASSLEPETQYF; CDR3 DNA: TGTGCCAGCAGCTTAGAACCCGAGACCCAGTACTTC; clone size: .; J gene: TRBJ2-5; D gene: .; V gene: TRBV5-4
CDR3 protein: CASSLGRQGSLYEQYF; CDR3 DNA: TGTGCCAGCAGCTTAGGGCGACAGGGGAGCCTCTACGAGCAGTACTTC; clone size: .; J gene: TRBJ2-7; D gene: TRBD1; V gene: TRBV7-2
CDR3 protein: CASSHGTSGRDEQYF; CDR3 DNA: TGTGCCAGCAGCCATGGGACTAGCGGGAGAGACGAGCAGTACTTC; clone size: .; J gene: TRBJ2-7; D gene: TRBD2; V gene: TRBV11-2
CDR3 protein: CASSFGAGTGELFF; CDR3 DNA: TGTGCCAGCAGTTTTGGGGCGGGGACCGGGGAGCTGTTTTTT; clone size: .; J gene: TRBJ2-2; D gene: .; V gene: TRBV27
CDR3 protein: CASSQLLQGVGYGYTF; CDR3 DNA: TGTGCCAGTAGTCAGCTCCTACAGGGGGTAGGCTATGGCTACACCTTC; clone size: once; J gene: TRBJ1-2; D gene: TRBD1; V gene: TRBV19
CDR3 protein: CASTSGRFDQPQHF; CDR3 DNA: TGTGCCAGCACCTCGGGTCGGTTCGATCAGCCCCAGCATTTT; clone size: once; J gene: TRBJ1-5; D gene: .; V gene: TRBV6-2/TRBV6-3
CDR3 protein: CASSWNSAQETQYF; CDR3 DNA: TGTGCCAGTAGTTGGAACAGCGCTCAAGAGACCCAGTACTTC; clone size: .; J gene: TRBJ2-5; D gene: .; V gene: TRBV19
CDR3 protein: CASSPLLGRGVFTEQFF; CDR3 DNA: TGTGCCAGCTCACCCCTTTTGGGGAGAGGCGTTTTTACTGAGCAGTTCTTC; clone size: .; J gene: TRBJ2-1; D gene: .; V gene: TRBV18
CDR3 protein: CATNYGVREQYF; CDR3 DNA: TGTGCCACCAATTACGGGGTTCGCGAGCAGTACTTC; clone size: .; J gene: TRBJ2-7; D gene: .; V gene: TRBV6-6
CDR3 protein: CSVALLGQGGYTF; CDR3 DNA: TGCAGCGTCGCTTTACTGGGCCAAGGGGGCTACACCTTC; clone size: .; J gene: TRBJ1-2; D gene: .; V gene: TRBV29-1
CDR3 protein: CASSQGPGFEPQHF; CDR3 DNA: TGTGCCAGCAGCCAGGGTCCGGGATTTGAGCCCCAGCATTTT; clone size: once; J gene: TRBJ1-5; D gene: .; V gene: TRBV4-2
CDR3 protein: CASSQRNQPQHF; CDR3 DNA: TGTGCCAGTAGTCAACGCAATCAGCCCCAGCATTTT; clone size: .; J gene: TRBJ1-5; D gene: .; V gene: TRBV19
CDR3 protein: CASSSAGYSNQPQHF; CDR3 DNA: TGTGCCAGCAGCTCTGCAGGTTATAGCAATCAGCCCCAGCATTTT; clone size: .; J gene: TRBJ1-5; D gene: .; V gene: TRBV5-5
CDR3 protein: CASSDPWSGVDNEQFF; CDR3 DNA: TGTGCCAGCAGCGACCCTTGGAGTGGAGTCGACAATGAGCAGTTCTTC; clone size: .; J gene: TRBJ2-1; D gene: .; V gene: TRBV6-1
CDR3 protein: CASSHTGFGNQPQHF; CDR3 DNA: TGTGCCAGCAGCCACACAGGGTTTGGCAATCAGCCCCAGCATTTT; clone size: .; J gene: TRBJ1-5; D gene: .; V gene: TRBV12-3/TRBV12-4
CDR3 protein: CASSAGRGMGETQYF; CDR3 DNA: TGTGCCAGCAGCGCGGGTAGGGGGATGGGAGAGACCCAGTACTTC; clone size: .; J gene: TRBJ2-5; D gene: .; V gene: TRBV9
CDR3 protein: CASSGPFTQYF; CDR3 DNA: TGTGCCAGCAGCGGGCCTTTTACGCAGTATTTT; clone size: .; J gene: TRBJ2-3; D gene: .; V gene: TRBV2
CDR3 protein: CASSSSTSHLNTEAFF; CDR3 DNA: TGTGCCAGCAGCTCAAGTACCTCCCACCTGAACACTGAAGCTTTCTTT; clone size: .; J gene: TRBJ1-1; D gene: .; V gene: TRBV9
CDR3 protein: CASSSKPKILAWETQYF; CDR3 DNA: TGTGCCAGCAGTTCTAAACCGAAGATACTGGCTTGGGAGACCCAGTACTTC; clone size: .; J gene: TRBJ2-5; D gene: .; V gene: TRBV6-2/TRBV6-3
CDR3 protein: CASSLQGQLYEQYF; CDR3 DNA: TGTGCCAGCAGTCTACAGGGTCAGCTATACGAGCAGTACTTC; clone size: .; J gene: TRBJ2-7; D gene: .; V gene: TRBV12-3/TRBV12-4
CDR3 protein: CASSQGDSQYEQYF; CDR3 DNA: TGTGCCAGCAGCCAAGGGGACAGTCAATACGAGCAGTACTTC; clone size: .; J gene: TRBJ2-7; D gene: TRBD1; V gene: TRBV4-2
CDR3 protein: CAFPGTATYEQYF; CDR3 DNA: TGTGCCTTCCCGGGGACCGCTACATACGAGCAGTACTTC; clone size: .; J gene: TRBJ2-7; D gene: .; V gene: TRBV14
CDR3 protein: CAWSEGGAGTDTQYF; CDR3 DNA: TGTGCCTGGAGTGAGGGGGGCGCGGGCACAGATACGCAGTATTTT; clone size: once; J gene: TRBJ2-3; D gene: .; V gene: TRBV30
CDR3 protein: CASKVSGGAYDTYNEQFF; CDR3 DNA: TGTGCCAGCAAGGTCAGCGGGGGCGCCTATGACACCTACAATGAGCAGTTCTTC; clone size: once; J gene: TRBJ2-1; D gene: TRBD2; V gene: TRBV27
CDR3 protein: CSARDFYSAVRRRPQYF; CDR3 DNA: TGCAGTGCTAGAGATTTCTACAGCGCCGTTCGACGGCGCCCGCAGTATTTT; clone size: .; J gene: TRBJ2-3; D gene: .; V gene: TRBV20-1
CDR3 protein: CASSLTLAGANTDTQYF; CDR3 DNA: TGTGCCAGCAGCTTAACGTTAGCGGGGGCAAACACAGATACGCAGTATTTT; clone size: .; J gene: TRBJ2-3; D gene: TRBD2; V gene: TRBV7-3
CDR3 protein: CATSGDRTWGELFF; CDR3 DNA: TGTGCCACCAGCGGCGACAGGACCTGGGGGGAACTGTTTTTT; clone size: .; J gene: TRBJ1-4; D gene: .; V gene: TRBV15
CDR3 protein: CASSHSPNEAFF; CDR3 DNA: TGTGCCAGCAGCCATAGTCCGAATGAAGCTTTCTTT; clone size: .; J gene: TRBJ1-1; D gene: .; V gene: TRBV3-1
CDR3 protein: CASSPGNNEQFF; CDR3 DNA: TGTGCCAGCAGCCCTGGGAACAATGAGCAGTTCTTC; clone size: .; J gene: TRBJ2-1; D gene: .; V gene: TRBV7-9
CDR3 protein: CASSVETSGLSSYNEQFF; CDR3 DNA: TGTGCCAGCAGCGTAGAGACTAGCGGGCTAAGCTCCTACAATGAGCAGTTCTTC; clone size: .; J gene: TRBJ2-1; D gene: TRBD2; V gene: TRBV9
CDR3 protein: CASSSLRTSGRAVGEQYF; CDR3 DNA: TGTGCCAGCAGTTCCCTCCGGACTAGCGGGAGGGCCGTCGGCGAGCAGTACTTC; clone size: .; J gene: TRBJ2-7; D gene: TRBD2; V gene: TRBV28
CDR3 protein: CASSLIGFGETGELFF; CDR3 DNA: TGTGCCAGCAGTTTAATTGGTTTCGGAGAGACCGGGGAGCTGTTTTTT; clone size: .; J gene: TRBJ2-2; D gene: .; V gene: TRBV27
CDR3 protein: CASSLQAGTDTQYF; CDR3 DNA: TGCGCCAGCAGCTTACAGGCGGGGACAGATACGCAGTATTTT; clone size: .; J gene: TRBJ2-3; D gene: .; V gene: TRBV5-1
CDR3 protein: CSARLASSYEQYF; CDR3 DNA: TGCAGTGCTAGGTTGGCTAGCTCCTACGAGCAGTACTTC; clone size: .; J gene: TRBJ2-7; D gene: .; V gene: TRBV20-1
CDR3 protein: CASSLGALQETQYF; CDR3 DNA: TGTGCCAGCAGTTTGGGAGCGTTGCAAGAGACCCAGTACTTC; clone size: .; J gene: TRBJ2-5; D gene: .; V gene: TRBV12-3/TRBV12-4
CDR3 protein: CAWRADPRTGRTGELFF; CDR3 DNA: TGTGCCTGGAGAGCCGACCCCCGGACAGGGAGGACCGGGGAGCTGTTTTTT; clone size: .; J gene: TRBJ2-2; D gene: TRBD1; V gene: TRBV30
CDR3 protein: CASSQDLVGRGDEQYF; CDR3 DNA: TGTGCCAGCAGCCAAGACCTGGTGGGCAGGGGGGACGAGCAGTACTTC; clone size: .; J gene: TRBJ2-7; D gene: .; V gene: TRBV14
CDR3 protein: CASSEPWGTSGTEQFF; CDR3 DNA: TGTGCCAGCAGTGAACCCTGGGGGACTAGCGGGACTGAGCAGTTCTTC; clone size: .; J gene: TRBJ2-1; D gene: TRBD2; V gene: TRBV2
CDR3 protein: CASSLGGTLNTEAFF; CDR3 DNA: TGTGCCAGCAGCTTGGGTGGGACTCTGAACACTGAAGCTTTCTTT; clone size: .; J gene: TRBJ1-1; D gene: .; V gene: TRBV5-6
CDR3 protein: CASSPHRFSGTYNEQFF; CDR3 DNA: TGTGCCAGCAGCCCGCACCGATTCAGCGGGACCTACAATGAGCAGTTCTTC; clone size: .; J gene: TRBJ2-1; D gene: TRBD2; V gene: TRBV11-2
CDR3 protein: CASGTLYNEQFF; CDR3 DNA: TGTGCCAGCGGGACCCTCTACAATGAGCAGTTCTTC; clone size: .; J gene: TRBJ2-1; D gene: .; V gene: TRBV5-8
CDR3 protein: CATQPLGGGDEGTDTQYF; CDR3 DNA: TGTGCCACCCAACCCTTGGGGGGGGGAGACGAAGGAACAGATACGCAGTATTTT; clone size: .; J gene: TRBJ2-3; D gene: TRBD2; V gene: TRBV24-1
CDR3 protein: CASSPVAGASSYEQYF; CDR3 DNA: TGTGCCAGCAGTCCCGTAGCGGGAGCCTCCTCCTACGAGCAGTACTTC; clone size: .; J gene: TRBJ2-7; D gene: TRBD2; V gene: TRBV27
CDR3 protein: CSARGVEQYF; CDR3 DNA: TGCAGTGCTAGAGGGGTCGAGCAGTACTTC; clone size: .; J gene: TRBJ2-7; D gene: .; V gene: TRBV20-1
CDR3 protein: CASSYGTGGGYEQYF; CDR3 DNA: TGTGCCAGCAGTTACGGGACAGGGGGCGGCTACGAGCAGTACTTC; clone size: .; J gene: TRBJ2-7; D gene: TRBD1; V gene: TRBV4-2
CDR3 protein: CASSQRLRQGSAEAFF; CDR3 DNA: TGTGCCAGCAGCCAACGCCTCCGACAGGGATCGGCTGAAGCTTTCTTT; clone size: .; J gene: TRBJ1-1; D gene: TRBD1; V gene: TRBV3-1
CDR3 protein: CASSFASGRSFPYEQYF; CDR3 DNA: TGTGCCAGCAGTTTTGCTAGCGGGAGATCGTTCCCCTACGAGCAGTACTTC; clone size: .; J gene: TRBJ2-7; D gene: TRBD2; V gene: TRBV27
CDR3 protein: CASSQRTYSYEQYF; CDR3 DNA: TGTGCCAGCAGCCAACGGACATACTCCTACGAGCAGTACTTC; clone size: .; J gene: TRBJ2-7; D gene: .; V gene: TRBV14